Listed below are T cell receptor beta chains from one sample, sequenced in a study of blood T cell repertoires in COVID-19. Generated by immunoSEQ multiplex PCR, the TCRdb table keeps only in-frame clones and is missing some. The sample has roughly 57,000 clones, around 87% seen once. The sequencing input was peripheral blood. The receptors originated from an older woman with COVID-19, enrolled during active disease. Each CDR3 is given with its conserved first and last residue. D genes are given only for firm matches. Expanded clones get a size class; other rows say once, few or many, or leave the size out.

v_gene	abundance	j_gene	d_gene	CDR3nt	CDR3aa
TRBV12-3/TRBV12-4	-	TRBJ2-5	-	TGTGCCAGCAGTTCTGGAGGGCAAGAGACCCAGTACTTC	CASSSGGQETQYF
TRBV11-3	-	TRBJ2-2	TRBD2	TGTGCCAGCACCGGACTAGTTGCCGGGGAGCTGTTTTTT	CASTGLVAGELFF
TRBV2	-	TRBJ2-4	TRBD1	TGTGCCAGCAGTGACCCCGGGACAGGGGATGTTTTTCAGTACTTC	CASSDPGTGDVFQYF
TRBV11-2	-	TRBJ2-5	TRBD2	TGTGCCAGCAGCCCTAGCGGGGTTGAGACCCAGTACTTC	CASSPSGVETQYF
TRBV18	-	TRBJ2-1	TRBD2	TGTGCCAGCTCACCATCCCCGGGAGGGATTTACAATGAGCAGTTCTTC	CASSPSPGGIYNEQFF
TRBV4-1	-	TRBJ1-6	-	TGCGCCAGCAGCCGCGGGAACGGAGGATCACCCCTCCACTTT	CASSRGNGGSPLHF
TRBV5-4	-	TRBJ2-1	-	TGTGCCAGCAGCTTGGTGCAGAACTCCTACAATGAGCAGTTCTTC	CASSLVQNSYNEQFF
TRBV6-5	-	TRBJ2-7	-	TGTGCCAGCACCCGTTCCTACGAGCAGTACTTC	CASTRSYEQYF
TRBV6-5	-	TRBJ2-7	TRBD2	TGTGCCAGCAGCGCTCTAGCGGGGGGTTCCTACGAGCAGTACTTC	CASSALAGGSYEQYF
TRBV5-1	-	TRBJ1-1	TRBD1	TGCGCCAGCAGCTGGGACAGGTCCGAAGCTTTCTTT	CASSWDRSEAFF
TRBV10-2	-	TRBJ1-5	TRBD1	TGCACCAGCAGTGAGGGGGCAGGGGCGGCGATCAGGCCCCAGCATTTT	CTSSEGAGAAIRPQHF
TRBV28	-	TRBJ2-7	TRBD2	TGTGCCAGCAGGCCAGCGGGAAGGCCCTACGAGCAGTACTTC	CASRPAGRPYEQYF
TRBV3-1/TRBV3-2	once	TRBJ2-4	-	TGTGCCAGCAGCCCCAGTACTACAGGGTTTGCCAAAAACATTCAGTACTTC	CASSPSTTGFAKNIQYF
TRBV30	-	TRBJ2-7	TRBD2	TGTGCCTGGAGTGTACTAGCGGGAGGTGCCGAGCAGTACTTC	CAWSVLAGGAEQYF
TRBV28	few	TRBJ2-2	TRBD1	TGTGCCAGCAGTTTATCGGGACAGGGAACCGGGGAGCTGTTTTTT	CASSLSGQGTGELFF
TRBV28	once	TRBJ1-4	-	TGTGCCAGCAGTTTATCAGGGGTTGTTGAAAAACTGTTTTTT	CASSLSGVVEKLFF
TRBV6-2/TRBV6-3	once	TRBJ2-3	TRBD1	TGTGCCAGCAGTTTCCCCCCGGACAGGGTGGAAACCACAGATACGCAGTATTTT	CASSFPPDRVETTDTQYF
TRBV5-5	-	TRBJ2-7	TRBD2	TGTGCCAGCAGTACGAATAGCGGGAGGTTGGGTGAGCAGTACTTC	CASSTNSGRLGEQYF
TRBV7-9	-	TRBJ1-3	-	TGTGCCAGCAGCCCCAGCGGCTCTGGAAACACCATATATTTT	CASSPSGSGNTIYF
TRBV19	-	TRBJ2-1	TRBD1	TGTGCCAGTAGTATACCCCTCAGGACAGGCCTAAGGGATGAGCAGTTCTTC	CASSIPLRTGLRDEQFF
TRBV10-2	-	TRBJ1-5	-	TGCGCCAGCAGCGCTCGGCGGGTGGATCAGCCCCAGCATTTT	CASSARRVDQPQHF
TRBV4-1	-	TRBJ1-2	TRBD1	TGCGCCAGCAGCCAGGAATATCGGGACAGCTCTGGCTATGGCTACACCTTC	CASSQEYRDSSGYGYTF
TRBV2	-	TRBJ2-1	TRBD2	TGTGCCAGCAGGGGATTAGCGGGAATTAACTACTACAATGAGCAGTTCTTC	CASRGLAGINYYNEQFF
TRBV18	-	TRBJ1-4	-	TGTGCCAGCGAGTCTAATGAAAAACTGTTTTTT	CASESNEKLFF
TRBV6-5	-	TRBJ1-2	TRBD1	TGTGCCAGCAGTTGGACAGGGGTAGGAGGCTACACCTTC	CASSWTGVGGYTF
TRBV27	-	TRBJ2-7	-	TGTGCCAGCAGTTTACTTAGCGGCCCATTTCCTGGCGAGCAGTACTTC	CASSLLSGPFPGEQYF
TRBV7-8	-	TRBJ2-5	TRBD2	TGTGCCAGCAGCGCCACTAGCGGGAGGGCTCTAAAGACCCAGTACTTC	CASSATSGRALKTQYF
TRBV21-1	-	TRBJ1-2	-	TGTGCCAGCAGCAAAGGACGGACAGGGGTTAACTATGGCTACACCTTC	CASSKGRTGVNYGYTF
TRBV5-1	few	TRBJ2-7	TRBD1	TGCGCCAGCAGCCCCCGCCCACCGGACAGGGGTTACGAGCAGTACTTC	CASSPRPPDRGYEQYF
TRBV24-1	-	TRBJ2-7	TRBD1	TGTGCCACCAGTGATTGGGGAACAGGGGGTAACGAGCAGTACTTC	CATSDWGTGGNEQYF
TRBV25-1	-	TRBJ2-1	-	TGTGCCAGCAGGGGCCACAATGAGCAGTTCTTC	CASRGHNEQFF
TRBV18	-	TRBJ1-5	TRBD1	TGTGCCAGCTCACCACGGGGCCGACAGGGGGGAGATCAGCCCCAGCATTTT	CASSPRGRQGGDQPQHF
TRBV7-6	-	TRBJ1-3	-	TGTGCCAGCAGCCTGGACAGACCTTACTCTGGAAACACCATATATTTT	CASSLDRPYSGNTIYF
TRBV5-6	-	TRBJ2-3	-	TGTGCCAGCAGCCCTAGACTAGTTGTCAGTAATACGCAGTATTTT	CASSPRLVVSNTQYF
TRBV28	-	TRBJ2-5	TRBD2	TGTGCCAGCAGCCGACTAGCGGGAGGGTATGGTCCCCAGTACTTC	CASSRLAGGYGPQYF
TRBV7-8	once	TRBJ1-2	-	TGTGCCAGCAGCCAGGAGGCCTATGGCTACACCTTC	CASSQEAYGYTF
TRBV5-4	-	TRBJ2-2	TRBD2	TGTGCCAGCAGCTTTGCCTCACTAGCGGGAGGTTACGGGGAGCTGTTTTTT	CASSFASLAGGYGELFF
TRBV9	-	TRBJ1-6	TRBD1	TGTGCCAGCAGCTTCTCCGGGACAGGGGGATATAATTCACCCCTCCACTTT	CASSFSGTGGYNSPLHF
TRBV2	-	TRBJ1-1	-	TGTGCCAGCAGTGAAGCGCTTCGGGGGATCTCTGAAGCTTTCTTT	CASSEALRGISEAFF
TRBV18	once	TRBJ2-2	TRBD2	TGTGCCAGCTCACTAGCGGGAGTGCGGACCGGGGAGCTGTTTTTT	CASSLAGVRTGELFF
TRBV11-2	-	TRBJ2-3	TRBD1	TGTGCCAGCAGCTTAGATCACGACAGGGCGCTCACAGATACGCAGTATTTT	CASSLDHDRALTDTQYF
TRBV4-1	-	TRBJ2-7	TRBD2	TGCGCCAGCAGCCAAGCGAGTGCGGGAGTGGGGTACGAGCAGTACTTC	CASSQASAGVGYEQYF
TRBV4-2	-	TRBJ2-5	TRBD2	TGTGCCAGCAGCCGGACTAGCGGAGAATGGGAGACCCAGTACTTC	CASSRTSGEWETQYF
TRBV20-1	-	TRBJ2-7	TRBD2	TGCAGTGCTTGTGAGGGCGGGAGAAGGAACGAGCAGTACTTC	CSACEGGRRNEQYF
TRBV27	-	TRBJ1-2	-	TGTGCCAGCAGTTTAAGTCAGAACTATGGCTACACCTTC	CASSLSQNYGYTF
TRBV5-8	once	TRBJ1-2	-	TGTGCCAGCAGCTTATTAGTAACAGCTAACTATGGCTACACCTTC	CASSLLVTANYGYTF
TRBV4-2	-	TRBJ1-2	-	TGTGCCAGCAGCCAAGAGACAGCCTTCTATGGCTACACCTTC	CASSQETAFYGYTF
TRBV28	-	TRBJ1-2	TRBD1	TGTGCCAGCAGTTTATCGGACAGGGTGGGTGGCTACACCTTC	CASSLSDRVGGYTF
TRBV6-2/TRBV6-3	-	TRBJ1-5	-	TGTGCCAGCAGTTACGCAGGGCCAAGCAATCAGCCCCAGCATTTT	CASSYAGPSNQPQHF
TRBV5-4	-	TRBJ2-7	TRBD2	TGTGCCAGCAGCTTGGCGCTAGCGGGATTTACCTACGAGCAGTACTTC	CASSLALAGFTYEQYF
TRBV6-1	-	TRBJ1-2	TRBD1	TGTGCCAGCAGTGAAAAACTGACAGGGGGTGCCTATGGCTACACCTTC	CASSEKLTGGAYGYTF
TRBV5-4	-	TRBJ2-5	-	TGTGCCAGCAGCGCCGCAGGGGTAGGAAGAGAGACCCAGTACTTC	CASSAAGVGRETQYF
TRBV2	-	TRBJ2-7	-	TGTGCCAGCACCCTGGCGGGACTGGGTAGTCTGGGTTACGAGCAGTACTTC	CASTLAGLGSLGYEQYF
TRBV27	-	TRBJ1-4	-	TGTGCCAGCTGCGAGACGGGGAGGGAAAAACTGTTTTTT	CASCETGREKLFF
TRBV25-1	-	TRBJ2-5	TRBD2	TGTGCCAGCAGTCTCCGGACTAGCGGGAGAGGAGTAGAGACCCAGTACTTC	CASSLRTSGRGVETQYF
TRBV6-1	-	TRBJ1-6	TRBD1	TGTGCCAGCAGTGAAATGGGACAGGGTAATTCACCCCTCCACTTT	CASSEMGQGNSPLHF
TRBV27	-	TRBJ1-4	-	TGTGCCAGCAGTTTAAGGAGGGGCTTGTATGAAAAACTGTTTTTT	CASSLRRGLYEKLFF